This T cell receptor (beta chain) was recorded in a study of cytomegalovirus exposure and HLA in healthy donors. TCRdb's copy holds only in-frame clones and misses some; the assay was immunoSEQ multiplex PCR. The sample yields around 100,000 clones, around 96% seen once. CDR1 MDHEN and CDR2 SYDVKM come from the germline V gene. This CDR3 has 14 residues. V lost 2 bases and J lost 2; bases outside the gene matches: 3. V gene TRBV28 combines with J gene TRBJ2-7; 7 bases align to TRBD2. Sequencing input: PBMCs. The origin of this receptor is a woman under 30 in good health and CMV-seronegative. For the CDR3, the DNA is TGTGCCAGCAGTTTAGCGGGAGCAGCCTACGAGCAGTACTTC. Protein product: CASSLAGAAYEQYF. Full variable domain (outside the CDR3, taken from reference TRBV28 and TRBJ2-7): DVKVTQSSRYLVKRTGEKVFLECVQDMDHENMFWYRQDPGLGLRLIYFSYDVKMKEKGDIPEGYSVSREKKERFSLILESASTNQTSMYLCASSLAGAAYEQYFGPGTRLTVT.